Listed below are T cell receptor beta chains from one sample, sequenced in a study of neurological immune-mediated disorders. TCRdb passed the 5' RACE reads through MiXCR, listing each CDR3 protein once. The data contain around 49,000 distinct CDR3 sequences, roughly an eighth of them singletons. The sample taken for sequencing was PBMCs. These receptors came from a male donor with HTLV-1-associated myelopathy (HAM/TSP). Each CDR3 is given with its conserved first and last residue. The D gene is left open where the match is weak. Only part of the rows carry a size: once, few, many, or a class if the clone is expanded.

CDR3 protein,CDR3 DNA,J gene,D gene,V gene,clone size
CASSLEGGEQPQHF,TGCGCCAGCAGCTTGGAGGGGGGGGAACAGCCCCAGCATTTT,TRBJ1-5,NA,TRBV5-1,many
CASSSQQGNSYTF,TGTGCCAGCAGCTCTCAACAGGGGAATTCCTACACCTTC,TRBJ1-2,TRBD1,TRBV9,many
CSARAGQGAQEQYF,TGCAGTGCTAGAGCTGGACAGGGGGCGCAAGAGCAGTACTTC,TRBJ2-7,TRBD1,TRBV20-1,many
CASSVDGGRNTIYF,TGTGCCAGCAGCGTAGATGGGGGTAGAAACACCATATATTTT,TRBJ1-3,NA,TRBV9,many
CASSFSETTEAFF,TGTGCCAGCAGTTTCTCCGAGACCACTGAAGCTTTCTTT,TRBJ1-1,NA,TRBV12-3/TRBV12-4,many
CASSLEGSARDTQYF,TGTGCCAGCAGCTTAGAGGGATCAGCACGGGATACGCAGTATTTT,TRBJ2-3,NA,TRBV7-9,many
CSASRAGGLQETQYF,TGCAGTGCTAGCAGGGCGGGGGGCCTCCAAGAGACCCAGTACTTC,TRBJ2-5,TRBD2,TRBV20-1,many
CASSLDRVVGELFF,TGTGCCAGCAGTTTAGACAGGGTGGTCGGGGAGCTGTTTTTT,TRBJ2-2,NA,TRBV12-3/TRBV12-4,medium-sized
CSATLGDTQYF,TGCAGTGCCACACTGGGAGATACGCAGTATTTT,TRBJ2-3,NA,TRBV20-1,many
CASSSGTGDVSEQFF,TGTGCCAGCAGTTCCGGCACAGGAGATGTTAGTGAGCAGTTCTTC,TRBJ2-1,NA,TRBV6-2/TRBV6-3,many
CASSPPSGDYTDTQYF,TGTGCCAGCTCACCACCTTCTGGGGACTACACAGATACGCAGTATTTT,TRBJ2-3,TRBD2,TRBV18,few
CASSPGPTGVNTEAFF,TGCGCCAGCAGCCCCGGTCCGACAGGGGTGAACACTGAAGCTTTCTTT,TRBJ1-1,TRBD1,TRBV5-1,NA
CASSLEGRTSYEQYF,TGCGCCAGCAGCTTGGAGGGACGGACCTCCTACGAGCAGTACTTC,TRBJ2-7,NA,TRBV5-1,NA
CASSPVVGSTEAFF,TGTGCCAGCAGTCCCGTAGTGGGGAGCACTGAAGCTTTCTTT,TRBJ1-1,NA,TRBV6-4,many
CSATRTLNTEAFF,TGCAGTGCAACTAGGACACTGAACACTGAAGCTTTCTTT,TRBJ1-1,NA,TRBV20-1,many
CASRAGSAETQYF,TGTGCCAGCAGGGCAGGGTCCGCGGAGACCCAGTACTTC,TRBJ2-5,NA,TRBV7-2,many
CASRRGTDSNQPQHF,TGCGCCAGCAGGAGGGGGACAGATAGCAATCAGCCCCAGCATTTT,TRBJ1-5,TRBD1,TRBV5-1,many
CASSPSGGTGVYEQYF,TGCGCCAGCAGCCCTTCGGGGGGGACAGGGGTCTACGAGCAGTACTTC,TRBJ2-7,TRBD1,TRBV5-1,NA
CASSLTGADSPLHF,TGTGCCAGCAGCTTAACAGGGGCTGATTCACCCCTCCACTTT,TRBJ1-6,TRBD1,TRBV7-2,many
CSVEGTGKRYGYTF,TGCAGCGTTGAGGGGACAGGGAAGAGGTATGGCTACACCTTC,TRBJ1-2,TRBD1,TRBV29-1,many
CSARVGDRDGYTF,TGCAGTGCTAGAGTCGGCGACAGGGATGGCTACACCTTC,TRBJ1-2,TRBD1,TRBV20-1,many
CSGVLGNTIYF,TGCAGCGGAGTACTGGGAAACACCATATATTTT,TRBJ1-3,NA,TRBV29-1,many
CSASKETAQETQYF,TGCAGTGCTAGCAAGGAGACAGCCCAAGAGACCCAGTACTTC,TRBJ2-5,NA,TRBV20-1,many
CASSELAGGTDTQYF,TGTGCCAGCAGTGAACTGGCAGGGGGCACAGATACGCAGTATTTT,TRBJ2-3,NA,TRBV2,NA
CASSLSAGANYGYTF,TGTGCCAGCAGTTTATCGGCAGGAGCTAACTATGGCTACACCTTC,TRBJ1-2,NA,TRBV12-3/TRBV12-4,many
CASSPRQGPTDTQYF,TGTGCCAGCAGCCCTCGACAGGGGCCCACAGATACGCAGTATTTT,TRBJ2-3,TRBD1,TRBV7-2,many
CASSVPSTAALIF,TGTGCCAGCAGCGTACCCTCGACAGCTGCGCTAATCTTC,TRBJ2-7,NA,TRBV7-6,many
CSARPTWSGELFF,TGCAGTGCTAGACCTACCTGGTCCGGGGAGCTGTTTTTT,TRBJ2-2,NA,TRBV20-1,many
CASSSGPATEAFF,TGCGCCAGCAGCTCCGGACCAGCCACTGAAGCTTTCTTT,TRBJ1-1,NA,TRBV5-1,few
CASSYGGDKDTQYF,TGTGCCAGCAGCTACGGGGGGGATAAAGATACGCAGTATTTT,TRBJ2-3,TRBD2,TRBV7-8,many
CASRRQAGDSPLHF,TGTGCCAGCAGAAGACAGGCGGGGGATTCACCCCTCCACTTT,TRBJ1-6,NA,TRBV27,many
CASRPWQNTEAFF,TGTGCCAGCAGACCCTGGCAAAACACTGAAGCTTTCTTT,TRBJ1-1,NA,TRBV6-2/TRBV6-3,many
CSAPDSSSSSYGYTF,TGCAGTGCACCAGACAGTAGCAGCTCTAGCTATGGCTACACCTTC,TRBJ1-2,NA,TRBV20-1,many
CSASTTENYGYTF,TGCAGTGCCTCGACCACAGAAAACTATGGCTACACCTTC,TRBJ1-2,NA,TRBV20-1,many
CASSIGRGSTGELFF,TGTGCCAGCAGTATAGGGAGGGGGAGCACCGGGGAGCTGTTTTTT,TRBJ2-2,NA,TRBV27,many
CSSRKVEEADTQYF,TGCAGTTCTAGAAAGGTAGAAGAGGCAGATACGCAGTATTTT,TRBJ2-3,NA,TRBV20-1,NA
CASSPDRRPEAFF,TGTGCCAGCAGTCCGGACAGGAGACCTGAAGCTTTCTTT,TRBJ1-1,TRBD1,TRBV7-9,many
CASSSGGDNEQLF,TGTGCCAGCAGCTCCGGTGGGGACAATGAGCAGTTATTC,TRBJ2-1,NA,TRBV5-5,NA
CASSLNRGRWDNEQFF,TGTGCCAGCAGCTTGAACCGGGGCCGATGGGACAATGAGCAGTTCTTC,TRBJ2-1,NA,TRBV5-6,many
CASSKALIAGKGNEQFF,TGTGCCAGCAGCAAAGCGTTGATCGCGGGGAAGGGCAATGAGCAGTTCTTC,TRBJ2-1,NA,TRBV21-1,many
CASSQGTEHNYGYTF,TGCGCCAGCAGCCAAGGGACGGAACATAACTATGGCTACACCTTC,TRBJ1-2,NA,TRBV4-3,many